This T cell receptor (beta chain) derives from a study of blood T cells in healthy people across ages (dated by TCRdb to between 2015 and 2016). Describing the broader study: In model experiments, roughly one uniquely barcoded TCR beta cDNA molecule per two T cells was captured by template switching. To track age-related changes in TCR beta repertoire diversity, the study relied on deep sequencing normalized with unique cDNA molecular identifiers. Donors were grouped into four age groups: young (average 16 years), middle-aged (39), aged (approximately 67) and long-lived (about 89). To avoid experimental bias, donors of different ages were distributed randomly across sequencing lanes. Two additional independent replicas of 1 million unique cDNA reads from the same blood draw were analyzed for two donors (one aged 18 to 30 and one aged 80 or older). General conclusions and limits of the study: The long-lived group showed more naive CD4+ T cells, fewer expanded clones and increased TCR diversity than the aged group, suggesting age selection. Total diversity estimates from one million sequenced T cells were considered lower bounds and underestimates. Observed TCR beta diversity per million T cells fell roughly linearly with age, and a significant reduction was already apparent by age around 44. The percentage of naive T cells measured by flow cytometry correlated strongly with observed TCR beta diversity. Because profiling used bulk unsorted PBMCs, naive and antigen-experienced compartments could not be compared conclusively. Because donor CMV infection status was unknown, age-related changes in expanded clonotypes were potentially confounded.

From a lookup of the germline V gene (reference sequence), CDR1 and CDR2 are SGHKS and YYEKEE. From the cysteine up to the phenylalanine, the CDR3 has a length of 14 residues. This entry keeps only the CDR3 DNA: 42 bases, framed from base 1. V drops 5 bases and J drops 2 bases, leaving 13 bases in between. Systemically healthy Caucasian individuals from Russia, about 38 in total and aged about 6 to 100 years, were included as donors. Each donor gave 8 to 10 milliliters of peripheral blood, drawn into EDTA-treated Vacutainer tubes. Ficoll-Paque density-gradient centrifugation was used to isolate PBMCs, with at least 7 million per sample. Trizol reagent was used to extract total RNA from PBMCs, with at least 5 micrograms per sample. The percentages of naive CD45RAhigh/CD27high T cells were determined by flow cytometry on a PBMC aliquot from every donor. In regard to this clonotype: The clone's antigen remains unknown. Nothing much larger sits one base from this clone, and base qualities are not available.

Receptor libraries were prepared by 5' RACE. The run used an Illumina HiSeq 2500. A second roughly 6 to 12 cycle PCR used a sample-barcoded 5' primer and a J-beta primer mix. A template-switch 5' adaptor carrying 12 random nucleotides introduced a unique molecular identifier onto each TCR beta cDNA molecule. At least 2.5 million CDR3-containing paired-end reads were obtained from each sample. All of the RNA was converted into first-strand cDNA using the Mint cDNA synthesis kit, with a TRBC-specific oligonucleotide serving as the primer. All cDNA was treated with uracil-DNA glycosylase and then went through a first 18-cycle PCR with the universal primers M1SS and BC2_uni_R. The study's processing was this. For normalization, 1 million high-quality reads were randomly selected from each sample, with every read carrying a distinct molecular identifier. Reads sharing molecular identifiers were discarded rather than binned into consensus sequences. MiTCR, run with a Q25 quality threshold and the strictest error-elimination algorithm, handled CDR3 identification, clonotype clustering and error correction. A nonparametric unseen species model using Euler transformation provided a lower-bound estimate of total TCR beta diversity. The public reads were reprocessed in TCRdb via fastp at Q25 and MiXCR, keeping in-frame beta chains. Identical CDR3 proteins give one entry, which carries the most common genes and DNA. Here the V and J calls rest on TCRdb's processing, not on the authors' analysis. The sample table contains some 1.5 million distinct CDR3 sequences; only one count was recorded for roughly 27% of them. The top ten clonotypes cover 7.7% of the sample.

This chain is built from TRBV5-5 and TRBJ1-1; TRBD1 is perhaps the D gene, given 5 matching bases. This TCR was recovered from a woman in her twenties or thirties in good health. Input material: blood. CDR3 reads: CASRLGRPNTEAFF. The DNA is as follows: TGTGCCAGCAGGCTGGGACGGCCCAACACTGAAGCTTTCTTT.